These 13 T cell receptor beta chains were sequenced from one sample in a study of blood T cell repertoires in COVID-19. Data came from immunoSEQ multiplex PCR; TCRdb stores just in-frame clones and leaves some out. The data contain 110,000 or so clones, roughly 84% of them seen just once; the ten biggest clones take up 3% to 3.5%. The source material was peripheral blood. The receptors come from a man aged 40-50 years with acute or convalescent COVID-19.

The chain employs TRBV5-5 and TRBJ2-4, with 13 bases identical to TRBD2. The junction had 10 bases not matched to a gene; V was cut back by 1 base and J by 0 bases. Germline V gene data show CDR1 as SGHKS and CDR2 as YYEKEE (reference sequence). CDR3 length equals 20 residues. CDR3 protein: CASSLILAGGRGGAKNIQYF. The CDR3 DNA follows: TGTGCCAGCAGCTTGATACTAGCGGGGGGGCGAGGAGGAGCCAAAAACATTCAGTACTTC.

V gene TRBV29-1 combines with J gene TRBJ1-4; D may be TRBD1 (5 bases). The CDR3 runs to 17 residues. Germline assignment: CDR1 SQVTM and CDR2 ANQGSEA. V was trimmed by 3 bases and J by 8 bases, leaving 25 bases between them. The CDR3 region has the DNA TGCAGCGTTGACGGGGGGAGTGGGGACGGGGCGACGGAAAAACTGTTTTTT. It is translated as CSVDGGSGDGATEKLFF.

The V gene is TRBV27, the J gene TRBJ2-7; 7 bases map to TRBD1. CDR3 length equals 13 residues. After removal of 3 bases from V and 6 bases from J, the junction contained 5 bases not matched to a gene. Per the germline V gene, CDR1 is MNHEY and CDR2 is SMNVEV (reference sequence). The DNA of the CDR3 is TGTGCCAGCAGTTTTGACAGGGTTGGCGAGCAGTACTTC. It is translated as CASSFDRVGEQYF.

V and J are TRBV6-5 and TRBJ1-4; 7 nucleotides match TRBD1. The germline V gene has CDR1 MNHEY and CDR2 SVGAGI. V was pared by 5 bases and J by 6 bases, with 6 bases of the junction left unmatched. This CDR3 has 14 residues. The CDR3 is CASSRQGGHEKLFF. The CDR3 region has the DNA TGTGCCAGCAGTCGACAGGGCGGGCATGAAAAACTGTTTTTT.

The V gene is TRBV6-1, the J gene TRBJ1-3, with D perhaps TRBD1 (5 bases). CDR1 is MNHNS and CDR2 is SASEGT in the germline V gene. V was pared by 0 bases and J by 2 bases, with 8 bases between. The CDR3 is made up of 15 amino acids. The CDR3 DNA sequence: TGTGCCAGCAGTGAAGCAGGGGCCGCTGGAAACACCATATATTTT. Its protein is CASSEAGAAGNTIYF.

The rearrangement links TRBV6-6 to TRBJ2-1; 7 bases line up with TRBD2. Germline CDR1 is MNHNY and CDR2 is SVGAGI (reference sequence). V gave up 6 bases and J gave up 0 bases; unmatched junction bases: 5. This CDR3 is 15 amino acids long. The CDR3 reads CASRGTGGSYNEQFF. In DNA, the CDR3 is TGTGCCAGCAGGGGGACGGGGGGCTCCTACAATGAGCAGTTCTTC.

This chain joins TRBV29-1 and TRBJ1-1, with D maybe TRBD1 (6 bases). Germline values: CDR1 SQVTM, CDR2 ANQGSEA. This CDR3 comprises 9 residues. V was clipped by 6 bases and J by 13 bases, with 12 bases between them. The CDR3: CSVGGSGFF. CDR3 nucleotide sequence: TGCAGCGTAGGGGGATCGGGTTTCTTT.

For the CDR3, the DNA is TGTGCCAGCAGCTTAACCACAGGGGCGGGCAATACGCAGTATTTT. As protein: CASSLTTGAGNTQYF. The chain links TRBV7-3 to TRBJ2-3; 7 positions match TRBD1. J gave up 7 bases and V 0 bases, and 7 bases lay outside the gene matches. Germline CDR1 is SGHTA and CDR2 is FQGTGA. The CDR3 runs 15 residues.

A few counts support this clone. The chain's CDR3 is CAWRKTGYQNYGYTF. CDR3 DNA sequence: TGTGCCTGGAGAAAGACAGGGTACCAAAACTATGGCTACACCTTC. This chain connects TRBV30 to TRBJ1-2; 7 bases are shared with TRBD1. The germline CDR1 and CDR2 sequences are GTSNPN and SVGIG (reference sequence). The J segment lost 2 bases and the V segment lost 3 bases, leaving 9 bases of the junction unmatched. This CDR3 is built from 15 residues.

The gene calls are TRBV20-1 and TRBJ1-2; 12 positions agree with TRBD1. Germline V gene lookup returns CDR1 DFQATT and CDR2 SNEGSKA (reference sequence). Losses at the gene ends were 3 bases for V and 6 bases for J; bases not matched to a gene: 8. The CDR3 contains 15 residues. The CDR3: CSASPAGTGGDGYTF. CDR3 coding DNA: TGCAGTGCTAGTCCCGCCGGGACAGGGGGCGATGGCTACACCTTC.

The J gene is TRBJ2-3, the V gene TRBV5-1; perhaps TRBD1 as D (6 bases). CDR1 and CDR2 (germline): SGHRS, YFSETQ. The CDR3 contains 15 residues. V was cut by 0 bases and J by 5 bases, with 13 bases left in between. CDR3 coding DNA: TGCGCCAGCAGCTTGGGGGGGCCCACCGGAGATACGCAGTATTTT. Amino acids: CASSLGGPTGDTQYF. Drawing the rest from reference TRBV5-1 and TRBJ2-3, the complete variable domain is KAGVTQTPRYLIKTRGQQVTLSCSPISGHRSVSWYQQTPGQGLQFLFEYFSETQRNKGNFPGRFSGRQFSNSRSEMNVSTLELGDSALYLCASSLGGPTGDTQYFGPGTRLTVL.

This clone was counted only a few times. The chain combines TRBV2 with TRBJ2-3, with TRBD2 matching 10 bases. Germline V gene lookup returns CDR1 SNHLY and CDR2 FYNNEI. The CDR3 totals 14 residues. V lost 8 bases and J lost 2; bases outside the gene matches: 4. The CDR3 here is CASHSGGFTDTQYF. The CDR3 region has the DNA TGTGCCAGCCATAGCGGGGGGTTCACAGATACGCAGTATTTT.

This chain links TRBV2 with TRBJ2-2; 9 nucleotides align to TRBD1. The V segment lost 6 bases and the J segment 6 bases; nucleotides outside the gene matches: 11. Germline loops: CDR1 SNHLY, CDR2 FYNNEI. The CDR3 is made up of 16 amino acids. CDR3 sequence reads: CASSERDRVWAGELFF. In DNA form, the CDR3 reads TGTGCCAGCAGCGAAAGGGACAGGGTGTGGGCCGGGGAGCTGTTTTTT.